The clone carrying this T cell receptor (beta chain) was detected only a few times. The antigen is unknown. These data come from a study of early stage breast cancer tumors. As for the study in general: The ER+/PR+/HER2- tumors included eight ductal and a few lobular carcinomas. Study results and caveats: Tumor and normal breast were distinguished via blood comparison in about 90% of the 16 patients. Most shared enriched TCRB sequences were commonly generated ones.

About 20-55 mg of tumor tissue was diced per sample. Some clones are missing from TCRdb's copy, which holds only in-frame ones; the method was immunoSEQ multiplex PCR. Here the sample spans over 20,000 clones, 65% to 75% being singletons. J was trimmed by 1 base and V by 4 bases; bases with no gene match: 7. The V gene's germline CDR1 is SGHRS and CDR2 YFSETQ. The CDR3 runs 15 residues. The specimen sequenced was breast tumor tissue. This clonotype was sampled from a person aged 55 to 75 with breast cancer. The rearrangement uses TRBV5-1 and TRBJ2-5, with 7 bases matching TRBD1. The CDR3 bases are TGCGCCAGCAGCGCCACCGGGACAGCCCAAGAGACCCAGTACTTC. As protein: CASSATGTAQETQYF. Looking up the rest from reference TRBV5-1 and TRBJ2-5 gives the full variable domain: KAGVTQTPRYLIKTRGQQVTLSCSPISGHRSVSWYQQTPGQGLQFLFEYFSETQRNKGNFPGRFSGRQFSNSRSEMNVSTLELGDSALYLCASSATGTAQETQYFGPGTRLLVL.